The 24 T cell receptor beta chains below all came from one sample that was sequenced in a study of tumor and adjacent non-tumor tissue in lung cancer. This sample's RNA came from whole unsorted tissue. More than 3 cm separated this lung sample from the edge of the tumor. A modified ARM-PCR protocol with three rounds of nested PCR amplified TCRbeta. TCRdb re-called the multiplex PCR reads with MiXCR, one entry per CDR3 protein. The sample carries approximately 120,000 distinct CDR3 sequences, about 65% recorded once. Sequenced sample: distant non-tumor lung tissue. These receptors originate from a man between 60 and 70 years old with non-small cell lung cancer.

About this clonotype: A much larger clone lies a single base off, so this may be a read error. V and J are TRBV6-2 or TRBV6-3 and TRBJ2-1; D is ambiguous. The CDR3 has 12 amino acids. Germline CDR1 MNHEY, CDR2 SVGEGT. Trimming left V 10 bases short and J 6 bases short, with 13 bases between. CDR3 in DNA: TGTGCCAACTGTGGGTCGATCAATGAGCAGTTCTTC. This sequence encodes CANCGSINEQFF.

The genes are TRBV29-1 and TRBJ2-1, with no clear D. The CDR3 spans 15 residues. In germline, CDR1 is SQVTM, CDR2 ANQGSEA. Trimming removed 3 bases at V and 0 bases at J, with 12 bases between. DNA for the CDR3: TGCAGCGTTGAGGGTTTTCACTACTCCTACAATGAGCAGTTCTTC. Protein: CSVEGFHYSYNEQFF.

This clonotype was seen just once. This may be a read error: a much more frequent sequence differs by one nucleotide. Here the CDR3 reads CASSLEPGMELEETQYF. The CDR3 coding sequence is TGTGCCAGCAGCTTAGAGCCGGGTATGGAGTTAGAAGAGACCCAATACTTC. The chain has TRBV11-2 and TRBJ2-5, with no clear D. CDR3 length: 17 amino acids. CDR1 and CDR2 from the germline V gene are SGHAT and FQNNGV.

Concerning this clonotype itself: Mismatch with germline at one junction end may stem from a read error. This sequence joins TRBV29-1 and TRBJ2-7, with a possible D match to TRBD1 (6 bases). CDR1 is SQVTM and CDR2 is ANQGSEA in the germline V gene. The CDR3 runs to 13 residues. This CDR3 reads CSVGRQGSHDQYF. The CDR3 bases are TGCAGTGTTGGAAGGCAGGGGTCCCACGACCAGTACTTC.

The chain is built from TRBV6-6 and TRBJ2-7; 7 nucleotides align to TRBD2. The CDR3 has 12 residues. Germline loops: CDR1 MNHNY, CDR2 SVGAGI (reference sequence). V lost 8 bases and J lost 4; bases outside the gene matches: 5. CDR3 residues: CASGGGPYEQYF. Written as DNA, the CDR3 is TGTGCCAGCGGGGGAGGGCCTTACGAGCAGTACTTC.

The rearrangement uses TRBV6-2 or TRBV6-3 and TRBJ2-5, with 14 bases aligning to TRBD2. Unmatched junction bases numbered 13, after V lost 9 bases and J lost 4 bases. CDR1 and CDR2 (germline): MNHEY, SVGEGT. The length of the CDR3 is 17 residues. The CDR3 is CARSYRSGTSGRETQYF. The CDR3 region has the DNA TGTGCCAGAAGCTACCGTTCGGGGACTAGCGGGAGAGAGACCCAGTACTTC.

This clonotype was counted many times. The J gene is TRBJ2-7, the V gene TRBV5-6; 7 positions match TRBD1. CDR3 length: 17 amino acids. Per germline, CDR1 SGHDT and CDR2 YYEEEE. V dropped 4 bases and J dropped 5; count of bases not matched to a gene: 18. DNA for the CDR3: TGTGCCAGCAGCACGGGACAGTCAACAACGAGGTCCCACGAGCAGTACTTC. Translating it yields CASSTGQSTTRSHEQYF.

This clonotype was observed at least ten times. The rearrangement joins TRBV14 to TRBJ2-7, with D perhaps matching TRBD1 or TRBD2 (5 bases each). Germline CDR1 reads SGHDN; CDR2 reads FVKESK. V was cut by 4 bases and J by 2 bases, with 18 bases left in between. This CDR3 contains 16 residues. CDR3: CASSPFSGTVTYEQYF. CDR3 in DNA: TGTGCCAGCAGCCCATTTTCCGGGACGGTTACCTACGAGCAGTACTTC.

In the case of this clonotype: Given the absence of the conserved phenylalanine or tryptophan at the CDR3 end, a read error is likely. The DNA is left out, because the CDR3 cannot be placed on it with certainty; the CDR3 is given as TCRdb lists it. The CDR3 sequence is CSVTASSYEQHL. This chain joins TRBV29-1 and TRBJ2-7. The CDR3 length is 12 residues, termini included. Germline V lookup: CDR1 SQVTM, CDR2 ANQGSEA.

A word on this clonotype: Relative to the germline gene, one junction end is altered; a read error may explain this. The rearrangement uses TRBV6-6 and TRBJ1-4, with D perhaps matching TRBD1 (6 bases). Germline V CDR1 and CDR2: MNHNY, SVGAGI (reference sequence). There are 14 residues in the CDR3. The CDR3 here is CASSYPGQNEKPFF. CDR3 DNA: TGTGCCAGTAGTTACCCGGGACAAAATGAAAAACCGTTTTTT.

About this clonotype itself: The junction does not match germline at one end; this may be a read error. CDR3 amino acids: CASSLDTDPPYEQYF. CDR3 DNA sequence: TGTGCCAGCAGTTTGGACACCGACCCACCCTACGAGCAGTATTTC. The V and J genes are TRBV12-3 or TRBV12-4 and TRBJ2-7; possible D gene TRBD1, 5 bases. The CDR3 consists of 15 residues.

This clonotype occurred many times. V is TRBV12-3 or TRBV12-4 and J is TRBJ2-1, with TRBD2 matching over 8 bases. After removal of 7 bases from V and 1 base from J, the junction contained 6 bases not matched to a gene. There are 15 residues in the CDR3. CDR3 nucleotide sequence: TGTGCCAGCAAGTCCGGGAGGGAGTCCTACAATGAGCAGTTCTTC. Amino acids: CASKSGRESYNEQFF.

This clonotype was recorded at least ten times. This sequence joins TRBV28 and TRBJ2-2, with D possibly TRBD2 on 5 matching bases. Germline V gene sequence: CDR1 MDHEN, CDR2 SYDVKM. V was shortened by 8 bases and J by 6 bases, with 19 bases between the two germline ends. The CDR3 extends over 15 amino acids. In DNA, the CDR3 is TGTGCCAGCTCCAAAGATACCGGGATCTCCGGGGAGCTGTTTTTT. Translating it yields CASSKDTGISGELFF.

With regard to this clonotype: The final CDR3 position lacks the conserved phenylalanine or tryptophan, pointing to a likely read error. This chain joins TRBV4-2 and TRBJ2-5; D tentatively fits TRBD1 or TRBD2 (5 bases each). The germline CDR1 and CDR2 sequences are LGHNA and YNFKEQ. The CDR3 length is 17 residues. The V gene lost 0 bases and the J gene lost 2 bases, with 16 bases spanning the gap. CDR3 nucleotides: TGTGCCAGCAGCCAAGAGGTTGAGGGGCTAGTACAAGAGACCCAGTACTTG. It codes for CASSQEVEGLVQETQYL.

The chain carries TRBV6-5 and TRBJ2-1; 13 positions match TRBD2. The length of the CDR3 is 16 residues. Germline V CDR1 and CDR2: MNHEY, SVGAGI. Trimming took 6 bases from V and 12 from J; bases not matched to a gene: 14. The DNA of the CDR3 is TGTGCCAGCAGACACCGGACTAGCGGGAGAGCATATGGGCAGTTCTTC. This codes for CASRHRTSGRAYGQFF.

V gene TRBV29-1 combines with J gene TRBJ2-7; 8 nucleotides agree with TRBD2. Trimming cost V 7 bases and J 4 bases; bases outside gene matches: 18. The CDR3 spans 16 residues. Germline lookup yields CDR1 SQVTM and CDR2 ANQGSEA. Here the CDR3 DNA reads TGCAGCGCTCAGACAGCCGGAATTAGCGGGATGTACGAGCAGTACTTC. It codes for CSAQTAGISGMYEQYF.

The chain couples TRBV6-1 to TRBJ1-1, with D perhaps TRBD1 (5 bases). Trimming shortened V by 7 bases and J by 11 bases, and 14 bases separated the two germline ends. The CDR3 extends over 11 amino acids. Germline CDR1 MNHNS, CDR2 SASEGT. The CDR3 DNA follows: TGTGCCAGCAATGAGTCGGGGCGCGCTTTCTTT. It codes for CASNESGRAFF.

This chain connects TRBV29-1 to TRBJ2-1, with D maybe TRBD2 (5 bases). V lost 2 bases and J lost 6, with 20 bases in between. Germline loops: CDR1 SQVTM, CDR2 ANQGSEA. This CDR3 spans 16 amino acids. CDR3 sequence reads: CSVEKNIVGVANEQFF. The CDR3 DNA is TGCAGCGTTGAAAAAAATATAGTGGGAGTAGCCAATGAGCAGTTCTTC.

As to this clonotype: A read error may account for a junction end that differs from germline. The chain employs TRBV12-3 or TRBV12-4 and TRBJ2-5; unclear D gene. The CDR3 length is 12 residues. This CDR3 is CAGSPDEKTLYF. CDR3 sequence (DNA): TGTGCCGGCAGCCCGGACGAGAAGACCCTGTACTTC.

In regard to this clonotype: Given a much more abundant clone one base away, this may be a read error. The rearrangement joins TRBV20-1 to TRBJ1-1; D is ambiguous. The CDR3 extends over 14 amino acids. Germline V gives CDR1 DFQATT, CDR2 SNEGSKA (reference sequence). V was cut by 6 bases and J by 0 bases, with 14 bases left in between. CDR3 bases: TGCAGTGCCATCGCCGACAACATGAACACTGAAGCTTTCTTT. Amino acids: CSAIADNMNTEAFF.

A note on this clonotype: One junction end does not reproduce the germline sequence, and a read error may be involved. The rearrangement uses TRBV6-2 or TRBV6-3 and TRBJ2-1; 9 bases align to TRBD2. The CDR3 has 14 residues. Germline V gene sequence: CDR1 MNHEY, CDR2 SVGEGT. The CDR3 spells CASRVAGAYSEQLF. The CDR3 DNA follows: TGTGCCAGCAGGGTAGCGGGAGCCTACAGTGAGCAGCTCTTC.

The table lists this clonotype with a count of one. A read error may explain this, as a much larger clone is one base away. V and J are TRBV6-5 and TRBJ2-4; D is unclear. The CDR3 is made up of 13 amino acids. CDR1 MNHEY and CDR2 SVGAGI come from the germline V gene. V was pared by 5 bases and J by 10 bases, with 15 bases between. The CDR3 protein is CASSHDPLGIQYF. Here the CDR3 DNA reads TGTGCCAGCAGTCACGACCCCCTTGGGATTCAGTACTTC.

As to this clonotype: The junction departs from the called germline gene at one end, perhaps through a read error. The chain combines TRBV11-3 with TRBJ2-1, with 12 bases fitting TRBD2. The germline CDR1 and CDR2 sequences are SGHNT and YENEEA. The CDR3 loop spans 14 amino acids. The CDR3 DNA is TGTACCAGCAGCCGCCTAGCGGGAGGGCTTGAGCAGTCCTTC. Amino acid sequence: CTSSRLAGGLEQSF.

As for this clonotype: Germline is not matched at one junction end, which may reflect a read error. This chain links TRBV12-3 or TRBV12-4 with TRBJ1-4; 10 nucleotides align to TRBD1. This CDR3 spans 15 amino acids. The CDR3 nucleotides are TGTGCCAGCAGTACCCGGACAGGGGGTAGTGAAAAACTGTGTTTT. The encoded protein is CASSTRTGGSEKLCF.